This T cell receptor beta chain was documented in a study of blood T cell repertoires in COVID-19 (TCRdb year 2020). Background for the entire study: The collaborator samples originated in the United States, Italy and Spain and spanned the acute and convalescent phases of COVID-19. The prospective study material was composed of cDNA or gDNA derived from T cells, B-cell-depleted T cells, or PBMCs. Subjects who had been exposed to COVID-19, were actively infected with it, or had recovered from it provided the deeply sampled blood TCRbeta repertoires that made up the dataset. The repertoires were released in a freely available public database meant as a resource for research on the immune response to SARS-CoV-2. Samples were obtained from the ongoing ImmuneRACE study (first 160 participants) and from roughly 1,300 subjects provided by 6 global collaborators. Nearly every sample came with metadata listing a de-identified subject ID, COVID-19 status, age in years and sex. Where HLA class I and class II types were available, the types were taken from metadata supplied by the sample provider, not from assay-based typing.

The immunoSEQ Assay, a bias-controlled multiplex PCR, was used to amplify TCRbeta CDR3 regions from genomic DNA. In the source study's methods: The number of nucleated cells in each sample was estimated from the amplification of reference gene primers within the assay. To quantify the absolute abundance of each unique TCRbeta CDR3 rearrangement, sequence reads were collapsed and filtered. For each sample, productive Simpson clonality was calculated as the square root of Simpson's diversity index across productive rearrangements. TCRdb mirrors the immuneACCESS table, restricted to in-frame sequences. Some clones are absent from its copies; in checked studies, under half trace to an unresolved V gene, and the reason for the others is unknown. The V and J calls and clone size were taken over from that table, and D and trimming were inferred from the DNA. The sample table shows roughly 88,000 clones, and roughly 70% are seen once. The ten largest clones add up to around 23% of the sample.

Overall study results and their limits: The amount of clinical and demographic metadata varied by source and participant and was provided uncurated.

Each collaborating institution followed its own protocols to collect whole blood in K2EDTA tubes. For TCRbeta analysis, collaborators shipped samples as frozen whole blood, isolated PBMCs, or DNA extracted from either of those sample types. This clone showed up just once. This receptor's antigen is unknown. The sample holds no much larger clone one base away, and base qualities are not on file. Sequencing was done on a sample of peripheral blood. The TCR sequence derives from a woman in her sixties in a cohort sampled during active or convalescent COVID-19.

The nucleotide sequence reads TGTGCCAGTAGTCTCCCGACAGGGATGGGCTATGGCTACACCTTC. Translated, this gives CASSLPTGMGYGYTF. Recombination linked TRBV19 to TRBJ1-2, with 7 central nucleotides matching TRBD1. There are 15 amino acids in the CDR3, from cysteine to phenylalanine inclusive. Just the 45-base CDR3 DNA is kept, in frame starting at base 1. V is trimmed back by 5 bases and J by 4 bases, and the junction contains 10 bases that no gene match accounts for. CDR1 LNHDA and CDR2 SQIVND are derived from the germline V gene (reference sequence).